Below are 27 T cell receptor beta chains sequenced from a single sample in a study of T cell responses to AZD1222 COVID-19 vaccine. Assay used: immunoSEQ multiplex PCR; TCRdb lists only in-frame clones, some missing. The table records roughly 120,000 clones, just under 95% of them present only once. The sample consisted of peripheral blood, taken 28 days after the second AZD1222 dose. The receptor set was obtained from an adult who received the AZD1222 COVID-19 vaccine.

This clone was recorded only once. The chain recombines TRBV6-2 or TRBV6-3 with TRBJ1-5, with D perhaps matching TRBD1 (5 bases). V was trimmed by 5 bases and J by 4 bases, leaving 24 bases between them. CDR3 length: 18 residues. Germline V gives CDR1 MNHEY, CDR2 SVGEGT. CDR3 residues: CASSRPSFGDGLNQPQHF. The DNA of the CDR3 is TGTGCCAGCAGTAGGCCCTCGTTTGGGGACGGACTAAATCAGCCCCAGCATTTT.

The chain employs TRBV28 and TRBJ1-2; D ambiguous. The length of the CDR3 is 13 residues. CDR1 and CDR2 from the germline V gene are MDHEN and SYDVKM. The V end was cut by 3 bases, the J end by 4 bases, with 9 bases between. The CDR3 DNA reads as TGTGCCAGCAGTTTTTCTTGGGGCTATGGCTACACCTTC. Amino acids: CASSFSWGYGYTF.

The rearrangement joins TRBV30 to TRBJ1-2; no clear D. Germline CDR1 and CDR2: GTSNPN and SVGIG (reference sequence). The CDR3 contains 11 residues. With 2 bases removed from V and 11 bases from J, the gap between germline ends came to 12 bases. The CDR3 nucleotides read TGTGCCTGGAGTCCGCTGACTTATTACACCTTC. Encoded protein: CAWSPLTYYTF.

J is TRBJ2-7 and V is TRBV11-2; 8 bases align to TRBD1. CDR1 and CDR2 from the germline V gene are SGHAT and FQNNGV. The CDR3 has 15 residues. The junction had 10 bases not matched to a gene; V was cut back by 2 bases and J by 7 bases. The CDR3 bases are TGTGCCAGCAGCTTAACAGGGGGGAGCTCTTGGGAGCAGTACTTC. This codes for CASSLTGGSSWEQYF.

The chain uses TRBV18 and TRBJ2-7; TRBD2 agrees at 11 bases. The germline V gene encodes CDR1 KGHSH and CDR2 LQKENI. The CDR3 extends over 15 amino acids. The V gene end was trimmed by 5 bases and the J gene end by 4 bases; junction bases not matched to a gene: 7. The DNA of the CDR3 is TGTGCCAGCTCATCCTCGACTAGCGGGGTATACGAGCAGTACTTC. Its protein product is CASSSSTSGVYEQYF.

This rearrangement joins TRBV7-2 to TRBJ2-2, with a weak D call TRBD2 (5 bases). With 5 bases removed from V and 4 bases from J, the gap between germline ends came to 14 bases. From germline, CDR1 is SGHTA and CDR2 FQGNSA. This CDR3 comprises 15 residues. The CDR3 protein is CASSPGTASTGELFF. The CDR3, as DNA: TGTGCCAGCAGCCCGGGAACAGCCTCCACCGGGGAGCTGTTTTTT. Filled out from reference TRBV7-2 and TRBJ2-2, the complete variable domain reads GAGVSQSPSNKVTEKGKDVELRCDPISGHTALYWYRQSLGQGLEFLIYFQGNSAPDKSGLPSDRFSAERTGGSVSTLTIQRTQQEDSAVYLCASSPGTASTGELFFGEGSRLTVL.

The table lists this clone with a count of one. The gene calls are TRBV2 and TRBJ1-6; 9 bases align to TRBD1. From germline, CDR1 is SNHLY and CDR2 FYNNEI. V lost 8 bases, J lost 0 bases, and 5 bases stayed unmatched. The CDR3 length is 16 residues. This CDR3 reads CASQGTGSSYNSPLHF. The CDR3 DNA is TGTGCCAGCCAAGGGACAGGGAGCTCCTATAATTCACCCCTCCACTTT.

This rearrangement joins TRBV7-2 to TRBJ2-7; TRBD2 is a possible D gene (6 bases). CDR1 SGHTA and CDR2 FQGNSA come from the germline V gene. The CDR3 consists of 14 residues. The V end was cut by 0 bases, the J end by 3 bases, with 9 bases between. The CDR3 nucleotides are TGTGCCAGCAGCTTAGCTAGCGGACACTACGAGCAGTACTTC. Encoded protein: CASSLASGHYEQYF.

The chain carries TRBV4-1 and TRBJ2-2; 9 bases agree with TRBD2. Unmatched junction bases numbered 10, after V lost 8 bases and J lost 3 bases. This CDR3 spans 16 amino acids. The germline V gene has CDR1 MGHRA and CDR2 YSYEKL. CDR3 in amino acids: CASLGKLAGYTGELFF. The CDR3 DNA reads as TGCGCCAGCCTGGGCAAACTAGCGGGCTACACCGGGGAGCTGTTTTTT.

This sequence joins TRBV10-1 and TRBJ2-7, with unresolved D. The CDR3 contains 13 residues. V shed 8 bases and J shed 2 bases, with 13 bases lying between them. Germline V gene sequence: CDR1 WNHNN, CDR2 SYGVQD (reference sequence). DNA of the CDR3: TGCGCCAGCCGCGGTTTACCCCCCTACGAGCAGTACTTC. Amino acid sequence: CASRGLPPYEQYF.

The chain recombines TRBV3-1 (or the pseudogene TRBV3-2) with TRBJ1-6, with 7 positions matching TRBD1. With 0 bases clipped from V and 4 bases from J, the junction kept 3 bases outside the gene matches. Germline CDR1 and CDR2: LGHDT and YNNKEL (reference sequence). This CDR3 has 16 amino acids. The CDR3 reads CASSQDWDSYNSPLHF. The DNA for the CDR3 is TGTGCCAGCAGCCAAGATTGGGACAGTTATAATTCACCCCTCCACTTT.

This CDR3 is CAWRPGSYNSPLHF. DNA for the CDR3: TGTGCCTGGAGGCCAGGCTCCTATAATTCACCCCTCCACTTT. The rearrangement joins TRBV30 to TRBJ1-6; D gene uncertain. The CDR3 is made up of 14 amino acids. The V gene's germline CDR1 is GTSNPN and CDR2 SVGIG (reference sequence). V was clipped by 3 bases and J by 0 bases, with 6 bases between them. Full variable domain (rest looked up from reference TRBV30 and TRBJ1-6): SQTIHQWPATLVQPVGSPLSLECTVEGTSNPNLYWYRQAAGRGLQLLFYSVGIGQISSEVPQNLSASRPQDRQFILSSKKLLLSDSGFYLCAWRPGSYNSPLHFGNGTRLTVT.

The table lists this clone with a few counts. This chain uses TRBV4-3 with TRBJ2-7; TRBD1 aligns across 9 bases. The CDR3 sequence is 15 residues long. CDR1 is LGHNA and CDR2 is YSLEER in the germline V gene. V shed 3 bases, J shed 5 bases, and the junction held 8 bases outside the gene matches. As DNA, the CDR3 is TGCGCCAGCAGCCATCCCGACAGGGGGTCCCACGAGCAGTACTTC. This gives the protein CASSHPDRGSHEQYF.

The V gene is TRBV4-2, the J gene TRBJ2-7, with TRBD2 matching 8 bases. The germline CDR1 and CDR2 sequences are LGHNA and YNFKEQ. Unmatched junction bases numbered 5, after V lost 3 bases and J lost 7 bases. The CDR3 length is 13 residues. The CDR3 here is CASSHERGREQYF. CDR3 DNA sequence: TGTGCCAGCAGCCATGAGCGGGGGCGGGAGCAGTACTTC.

The chain recombines TRBV18 with TRBJ2-2; D uncertain. Deletions cut 1 base from V and 2 bases from J, with 5 bases between. This CDR3 has 14 residues. Germline values: CDR1 KGHSH, CDR2 LQKENI. The CDR3 here is CASSPQVNTGELFF. In nucleotides, the CDR3 is TGTGCCAGCTCACCACAGGTTAACACCGGGGAGCTGTTTTTT.

V is TRBV29-1 and J is TRBJ2-3, with TRBD2 matching over 7 bases. With 3 bases clipped from V and 0 bases from J, the junction kept 15 bases outside the gene matches. The CDR3 totals 18 residues. CDR1 and CDR2 from the germline V gene are SQVTM and ANQGSEA. CDR3 sequence (DNA): TGCAGCGTTGAGGCCCAGCTTGGAAGGCGGGGGAGCACAGATACGCAGTATTTT. Translated, it gives CSVEAQLGRRGSTDTQYF.

The chain recombines TRBV30 with TRBJ1-2; TRBD1 aligns across 8 bases. Germline V gives CDR1 GTSNPN, CDR2 SVGIG (reference sequence). The CDR3 spans 15 residues. The J segment lost 8 bases and the V segment lost 2 bases, leaving 13 bases of the junction unmatched. This CDR3 reads CAWSSPRTGKRGYTF. The CDR3 DNA follows: TGTGCCTGGAGTTCTCCCCGGACAGGGAAAAGAGGCTACACCTTC.

This rearrangement joins TRBV2 to TRBJ1-6; D ambiguous. V shed 5 bases and J shed 0 bases, with 17 bases lying between them. The CDR3 totals 18 residues. Germline CDR1 SNHLY, CDR2 FYNNEI. The CDR3 reads CASSLVSQISSYNSPLHF. CDR3 coding DNA: TGTGCCAGCAGTCTCGTCAGCCAAATCAGCTCCTATAATTCACCCCTCCACTTT.

The DNA of the CDR3 is TGTGCCAGCAGCTTAGCATCTCGGGACCTCTATGGCTACACCTTC. Translating it yields CASSLASRDLYGYTF. This sequence joins TRBV7-2 and TRBJ1-2; the D gene is possibly TRBD1 (5 bases). CDR1 is SGHTA, CDR2 FQGNSA, per germline. The CDR3 totals 15 residues. V was trimmed by 0 bases and J by 4 bases, leaving 12 bases between them.

The genes are TRBV7-9 and TRBJ2-1, with 10 bases fitting TRBD2. CDR1 and CDR2 (germline): SEHNR, FQNEAQ (reference sequence). The CDR3 spans 12 residues. The V gene end was trimmed by 4 bases and the J gene end by 14 bases; junction bases not matched to a gene: 5. The CDR3 loop is CASSYTSGEEFF. DNA of the CDR3: TGTGCCAGCAGCTACACTAGCGGGGAGGAGTTCTTC.

The V gene is TRBV6-5, the J gene TRBJ1-2; D uncertain. CDR1 is MNHEY and CDR2 is SVGAGI in the germline V gene. This CDR3 is 14 amino acids long. Deletions cut 11 bases from V and 4 bases from J, with 20 bases between. CDR3 in amino acids: CASKQRMVGYGYTF. The DNA of the CDR3 is TGTGCCTCCAAGCAGAGGATGGTTGGCTATGGCTACACCTTC.

The gene calls are TRBV4-1 and TRBJ1-6; a possible D gene is TRBD1 (5 bases). Trimming removed 4 bases at V and 11 bases at J, with 18 bases between. Germline loops: CDR1 MGHRA, CDR2 YSYEKL. The CDR3 contains 15 residues. CDR3 nucleotides: TGCGCCAGCAGCCCACCGGGACGTCAAAATCCACCCCTCCACTTT. This codes for CASSPPGRQNPPLHF.

The V call is TRBV4-1, the J call TRBJ2-7, with D possibly called TRBD1 or TRBD2 (5 bases each). CDR3 length equals 15 residues. CDR1 is MGHRA and CDR2 is YSYEKL in the germline V gene. V was cut by 1 base and J by 0 bases, with 10 bases left in between. CDR3 bases: TGCGCCAGCAGCCAAGTGGCAGGGAGCTCCTACGAGCAGTACTTC. It translates to CASSQVAGSSYEQYF.

The rearrangement links TRBV1 to TRBJ1-1. TRBV1 is a pseudogene. The CDR3 is 20 amino acids. CDR3 amino acids: CTSSQDSLVSPGSLNTEAFF. In DNA form, the CDR3 reads TGCACCAGCAGCCAAGATTCGCTCGTATCCCCAGGGAGCCTGAACACTGAAGCTTTCTTT.

The chain is built from TRBV10-3 and TRBJ2-2; 7 nucleotides align to TRBD1. The CDR3 length is 15 residues. Trimming cost V 6 bases and J 3 bases; bases outside gene matches: 7. In germline, CDR1 is ENHRY, CDR2 SYGVKD. In DNA form, the CDR3 reads TGTGCCATCAGATCCGGGACAGTTGACACCGGGGAGCTGTTTTTT. This codes for CAIRSGTVDTGELFF.

This sequence joins TRBV20-1 and TRBJ2-5; no clear D. Germline CDR1 and CDR2: DFQATT and SNEGSKA (reference sequence). Trimming removed 3 bases at V and 5 bases at J, with 13 bases between. This CDR3 has 13 residues. CDR3 DNA: TGCAGTGCTAGTGCTCTGATTCGTGAGACCCAGTACTTC. Translation: CSASALIRETQYF.

CDR3: CASTNPIEGSPLHF. The DNA for the CDR3 is TGTGCCAGCACCAACCCGATCGAAGGTTCACCCCTCCACTTT. The chain couples TRBV28 to TRBJ1-6; D gene uncertain. Per the germline V gene, CDR1 is MDHEN and CDR2 is SYDVKM. This CDR3 has 14 amino acids. Trimming left V 7 bases short and J 9 bases short, with 16 bases between.